A single T cell receptor (beta chain) is shown here with its context. Its antigen is not identified. HTBI primers from iRepertoire and Arm-PCR of CDR3 regions yielded the TCR beta libraries. TCRdb independently ran MiXCR on the multiplex PCR reads; one entry per CDR3 protein. The sample shows over 250,000 distinct CDR3 sequences, 20% to 25% of them seen only once. V shed 5 bases and J shed 1 base, with 15 bases lying between them. In germline, CDR1 is MNHEY, CDR2 SMNVEV (reference sequence). The CDR3 has 15 residues. The entry originates in a study of regulatory T cells in long-lasting Graves disease. Whole-study results and caveats: It was in persistent disease that TRBV28, TRBJ1-2 and TRBJ2-5 were favored.

The time point was: persistent/refractory GD, antithyroid drugs over 5 years with positive TRAb. Extracted RNA from PBMCs served as the source of the TCR library. It was by American Thyroid Association guidelines that Graves' disease was diagnosed. This specimen was peripheral blood mononuclear cells (PBMCs), taken when the disease was refractory, from a patient treated with antithyroid drugs. The TCR was taken from a female donor with Graves disease. V and J are TRBV27 and TRBJ2-7; D might be TRBD1 or TRBD2, each matching 5 bases. CDR3 amino acids: CASSVVGWGSYEQYF. As DNA, the CDR3 is TGTGCCAGCAGTGTTGTCGGGTGGGGGTCCTACGAGCAGTACTTC.